This TCR beta chain was captured in a study of identical twins. TCRdb recomputed calls from the 5' RACE reads with MiXCR, one row per CDR3 protein. This table holds about 300,000 distinct CDR3 sequences, more than 9% found once. Germline loops: CDR1 MGHDK, CDR2 SYGVNS. V was shortened by 1 base and J by 1 base, with 10 bases between the two germline ends. This CDR3 region has 15 residues. The sample holds a few counts of this clonotype. The sample also formed part of further work on yellow fever vaccine responses in identical twins.

The chain links TRBV25-1 to TRBJ1-1; possibly TRBD1 for D (6 bases). The sequence was collected from a woman between 18 and 30 years old in good health. Sequencing was carried out using CD8+ T cells sorted from blood. The CDR3 region is CASSESGQKNTEAFF. CDR3 DNA sequence: TGTGCCAGCAGTGAATCGGGACAAAAGAACACTGAAGCTTTCTTT.